The 18 T cell receptor beta chains listed next were all sequenced from one sample in a study of metastatic and nonmetastatic thyroid tumors. TCRdb re-called the PCR reads through MiXCR. The profile shows 35,000 to 50,000 clones, 24% of them singletons. Thyroid surgery was performed in patients who had received no treatment beforehand. The sequencing input was tumor tissue. The source is a female donor with papillary thyroid cancer or a benign thyroid nodule (not recorded which). Some clones in this sample may be carry-over from other donors' samples.

This clone has only one observation. This chain links TRBV20-1 with TRBJ2-7, with 11 bases that match TRBD1. Germline V CDR1 and CDR2: DFQATT, SNEGSKA (reference sequence). This CDR3 is built from 15 residues. After removal of 6 bases from V and 6 bases from J, the junction contained 13 bases not matched to a gene. CDR3 in amino acids: CSAYRDRGVAREQYF. The CDR3 nucleotides read TGCAGTGCCTACCGGGACAGGGGGGTCGCCCGCGAGCAGTACTTC.

This clone was recorded many times. This chain links TRBV18 with TRBJ2-5; 10 bases are shared with TRBD1. This CDR3 region has 14 residues. Trimming removed 2 bases from V and 5 bases from J; junction bases left unmatched: 2. The germline V gene has CDR1 KGHSH and CDR2 LQKENI. Here the CDR3 DNA reads TGTGCCAGCTCACCAGGGACAGGGGATGAGACCCAGTACTTC. It translates to CASSPGTGDETQYF.

This clone was seen a few times. The chain is built from TRBV19 and TRBJ1-3; no firm D call. The length of the CDR3 is 13 residues. Germline-derived CDR1 and CDR2 are LNHDA and SQIVND (reference sequence). Trimming removed 1 base at V and 3 bases at J, with 4 bases between. In DNA, the CDR3 is TGTGCCAGTAGTATAGTAATTGGAAACACCATATATTTT. It yields the protein CASSIVIGNTIYF.

This clone was counted ten times or more. Germline and junction disagree at one end, which may indicate a read error. The CDR3 nucleotides are TGCAGTGCTTTCCAGGGACACCCTTTT. It codes for CSAFQGHPF. J is TRBJ1-1 and V is TRBV20-1; the D gene is possibly TRBD1 (6 bases). The CDR3 has 9 amino acids. The germline V gene has CDR1 DFQATT and CDR2 SNEGSKA (reference sequence).

This clone was recorded a few times. This chain links TRBV11-1 with TRBJ2-1; tentative D call: TRBD1 (6 bases). This CDR3 comprises 17 residues. Trimming shortened V by 5 bases and J by 0 bases, and 17 bases separated the two germline ends. Germline V gene lookup returns CDR1 SGHAT and CDR2 FQDESV (reference sequence). The CDR3 region is CASSTRQDGASYNEQFF. The CDR3 DNA sequence: TGTGCCAGCAGCACGCGACAGGACGGGGCCTCCTACAATGAGCAGTTCTTC.

This rearrangement joins TRBV28 to TRBJ2-3, with TRBD2 matching 14 bases. The CDR3 is 16 residues long. Germline CDR1 reads MDHEN; CDR2 reads SYDVKM. V was pared by 6 bases and J by 2 bases, with 4 bases of the junction left unmatched. Here the CDR3 reads CASRTSGRGSTDTQYF. The DNA of the CDR3 is TGTGCCAGCAGGACTAGCGGGAGGGGGTCCACAGATACGCAGTATTTT.

This clone appeared a few times. The chain recombines TRBV20-1 with TRBJ2-7, with 10 bases matching TRBD2. The J segment lost 6 bases and the V segment lost 4 bases, leaving 9 bases of the junction unmatched. The CDR3 covers 14 residues. Germline V gene data show CDR1 as DFQATT and CDR2 as SNEGSKA (reference sequence). The CDR3 protein is CSAIGTSERREQYF. DNA for the CDR3: TGCAGTGCTATCGGGACTAGCGAACGTCGCGAGCAGTACTTC.

The rearrangement uses TRBV4-3 and TRBJ1-5; D is unclear. The CDR3 has 14 amino acids. Per the germline V gene, CDR1 is LGHNA and CDR2 is YSLEER. Between the trimmed V and J ends, which lost 0 bases and 4 bases, there was a span of 7 bases. CDR3: CASSQERGNQPQHF. DNA for the CDR3: TGCGCCAGCAGCCAAGAACGGGGAAATCAGCCCCAGCATTTT.

Many counts were recorded for this clone. The rearrangement joins TRBV7-2 to TRBJ1-2; D unclear. V was shortened by 5 bases and J by 5 bases, with 15 bases between the two germline ends. The germline CDR1 and CDR2 sequences are SGHTA and FQGNSA. The CDR3 consists of 14 residues. CDR3 nucleotide sequence: TGTGCCAGCAGCCCCCAGAAAGGCAGTTATGGCTACACCTTC. Residues: CASSPQKGSYGYTF. The variable domain in full, completed from reference TRBV7-2 and TRBJ1-2, reads GAGVSQSPSNKVTEKGKDVELRCDPISGHTALYWYRQSLGQGLEFLIYFQGNSAPDKSGLPSDRFSAERTGGSVSTLTIQRTQQEDSAVYLCASSPQKGSYGYTFGSGTRLTVV.

This clone was counted once. As DNA, the CDR3 is TGCAGTGCCGTATCCGGGGCAGGGGGTCAGAACGAGCAGTACTTC. This gives the protein CSAVSGAGGQNEQYF. V is TRBV20-1 and J is TRBJ2-7; 7 positions agree with TRBD1. The V segment lost 6 bases and the J segment 5 bases; nucleotides outside the gene matches: 16. This CDR3 is 15 amino acids long. CDR1 and CDR2 (germline): DFQATT, SNEGSKA (reference sequence).

In this sample, this clone turned up a few times. This chain joins TRBV20-1 and TRBJ1-1; 9 bases align to TRBD1. From germline, CDR1 is DFQATT and CDR2 SNEGSKA (reference sequence). Germline trimming cut 3 bases from V and 0 bases from J; bases unmatched to any gene: 2. The CDR3 runs to 14 residues. The CDR3 coding sequence is TGCAGTGCTAGGGACAGGGGTTTGAACACTGAAGCTTTCTTT. Protein: CSARDRGLNTEAFF.

In its sample, this clone was seen a few times. V usage is TRBV5-1 and J usage is TRBJ2-2, with TRBD1 matching over 8 bases. The V segment lost 5 bases and the J segment 4 bases; nucleotides outside the gene matches: 10. Germline V gene sequence: CDR1 SGHRS, CDR2 YFSETQ. There are 16 residues in the CDR3. CDR3 amino acids: CASRSRGQGPTGELFF. CDR3 nucleotide sequence: TGCGCCAGCAGATCCCGCGGACAGGGTCCCACCGGGGAGCTGTTTTTT.

This clone was counted ten times or more. The rearrangement joins TRBV20-1 to TRBJ2-3, with D perhaps given as TRBD1 or TRBD2 (5 bases each). Per the germline V gene, CDR1 is DFQATT and CDR2 is SNEGSKA (reference sequence). There are 15 residues in the CDR3. Trimming stripped 5 bases from V and 6 bases from J, with 21 bases between. CDR3 bases: TGCAGTGCTCCCGTGGGACGGGCTTTAGCGGATACGCAGTATTTT. This gives the protein CSAPVGRALADTQYF.

This clone was recorded many times. A clone one base away is much larger, so this may be a read error. The chain combines TRBV7-9 with TRBJ2-7; TRBD1 aligns across 8 bases. J gave up 6 bases and V 5 bases, and 3 bases lay outside the gene matches. The CDR3 consists of 12 residues. CDR1 and CDR2 (germline): SEHNR, FQNEAQ (reference sequence). The DNA of the CDR3 is TGTGCCAGCAGCCTTGGGACAGGCGAGCAGTACTTC. Its translation: CASSLGTGEQYF.

This clone showed up many times. CDR3 in amino acids: CSADAGAEGPDTQYF. As DNA, the CDR3 is TGCAGTGCCGATGCCGGGGCAGAGGGTCCAGATACGCAGTATTTT. The chain uses TRBV20-1 and TRBJ2-3; D may correspond to TRBD1 or TRBD2 (5 bases each). In germline, CDR1 is DFQATT, CDR2 SNEGSKA (reference sequence). V was pared by 6 bases and J by 4 bases, with 20 bases between. This CDR3 has 15 amino acids.

This clone has just a few counts. The J gene is TRBJ1-2, the V gene TRBV6-2 or TRBV6-3, with no clear D. Germline V gene lookup returns CDR1 MNHEY and CDR2 SVGEGT. The CDR3 covers 13 residues. V lost 5 bases, J lost 2 bases, and 9 bases lay in between. CDR3: CASSPGGNYGYTF. CDR3 DNA: TGTGCCAGCAGTCCGGGTGGGAACTATGGCTACACCTTC.

A few counts support this clone. This chain uses TRBV19 with TRBJ1-5; TRBD1 aligns across 7 bases. The V gene end was trimmed by 5 bases and the J gene end by 5 bases; junction bases not matched to a gene: 9. Germline assignment: CDR1 LNHDA and CDR2 SQIVND (reference sequence). The CDR3 contains 15 residues. CDR3 loop: CASSLNRGLDQPQHF. The DNA for the CDR3 is TGTGCCAGTAGTTTGAACAGGGGTCTAGATCAGCCCCAGCATTTT.

Many counts were recorded for this clone. The V and J genes are TRBV6-1 and TRBJ1-1; 10 bases map to TRBD1. The length of the CDR3 is 14 residues. J lost 4 bases, V lost 5 bases, and 4 bases had no gene match. Germline CDR1 reads MNHNS; CDR2 reads SASEGT. Written as DNA, the CDR3 is TGTGCCAGCAGTTCCAGGACAGGGGGCACTGAAGCTTTCTTT. This encodes CASSSRTGGTEAFF.